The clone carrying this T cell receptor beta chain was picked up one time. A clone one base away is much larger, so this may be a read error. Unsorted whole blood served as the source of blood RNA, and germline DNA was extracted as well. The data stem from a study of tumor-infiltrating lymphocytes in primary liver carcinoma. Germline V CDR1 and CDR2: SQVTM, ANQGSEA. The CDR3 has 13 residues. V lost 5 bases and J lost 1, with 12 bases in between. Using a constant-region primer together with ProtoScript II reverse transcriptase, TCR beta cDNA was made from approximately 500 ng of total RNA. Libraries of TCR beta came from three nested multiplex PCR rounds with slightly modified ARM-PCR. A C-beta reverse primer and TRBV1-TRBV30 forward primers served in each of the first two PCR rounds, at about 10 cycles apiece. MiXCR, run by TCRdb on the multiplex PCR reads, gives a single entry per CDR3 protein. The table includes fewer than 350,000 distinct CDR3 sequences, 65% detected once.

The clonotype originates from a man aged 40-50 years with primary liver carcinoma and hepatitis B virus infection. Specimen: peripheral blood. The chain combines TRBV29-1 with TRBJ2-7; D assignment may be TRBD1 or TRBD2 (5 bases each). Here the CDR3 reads CSVPRDESYEQYF. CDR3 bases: TGCAGCGTTCCGAGGGACGAGTCCTACGAGCAGTACTTC.